This TCR beta chain was profiled in a study of T cells after yellow fever vaccination. Study-wide points: In post-booster samples, most primary-vaccination clones reappeared (just under 97% CD4, roughly 89% CD8).

This clonotype was seen many times. Its antigen is unknown. 5'RACE template switching added a universal primer site and UMIs to TCR cDNA. TCRdb re-called the 5' RACE reads through MiXCR, storing one row per CDR3 protein. The table shows 250,000 to 300,000 distinct CDR3 sequences, with around 5.2% occurring only once. Trimming left V 0 bases short and J 2 bases short, with 7 bases between. Per the germline V gene, CDR1 is SGHRS and CDR2 is YFSETQ. This CDR3 has 14 residues. The V and J genes are TRBV5-1 and TRBJ2-3; D is unclear. The TCR was taken from a man aged 18 to 29 who received the YFV17D yellow fever vaccine. Sequenced here: CD4+ T cells sorted from PBMCs, sampled on the day of the yellow fever booster vaccination. In nucleotides, the CDR3 is TGCGCCAGCAGCTTGGTTACGGTCACAGATACGCAGTATTTT. This translates into CASSLVTVTDTQYF.